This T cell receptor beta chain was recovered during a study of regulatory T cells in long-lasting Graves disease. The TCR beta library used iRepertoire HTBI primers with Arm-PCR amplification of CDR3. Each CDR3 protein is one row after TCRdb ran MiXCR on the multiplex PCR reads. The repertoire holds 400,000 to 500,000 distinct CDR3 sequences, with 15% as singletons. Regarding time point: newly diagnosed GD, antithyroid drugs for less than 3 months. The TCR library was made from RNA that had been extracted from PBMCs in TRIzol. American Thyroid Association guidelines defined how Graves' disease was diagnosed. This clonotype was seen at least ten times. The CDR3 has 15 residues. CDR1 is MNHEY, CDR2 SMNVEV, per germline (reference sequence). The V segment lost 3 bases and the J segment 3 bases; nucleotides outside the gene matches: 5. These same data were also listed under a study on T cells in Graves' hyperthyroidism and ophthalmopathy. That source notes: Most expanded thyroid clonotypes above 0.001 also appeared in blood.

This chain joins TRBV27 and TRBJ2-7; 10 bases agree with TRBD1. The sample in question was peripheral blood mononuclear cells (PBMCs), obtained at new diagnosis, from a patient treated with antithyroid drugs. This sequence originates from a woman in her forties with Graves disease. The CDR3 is CASSFSGTGDYEQYF. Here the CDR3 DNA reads TGTGCCAGCAGTTTTTCCGGGACAGGGGACTACGAGCAGTACTTC.